This TCR beta chain came from a study of OX40 agonist ivuxolimab in advanced cancers. Enrollment shut out patients with autoimmune disease history or systemic immunosuppression. TCRdb's copy holds only in-frame clones and misses some; the assay was immunoSEQ multiplex PCR. This sample yields about 31,000 clones, of which 90% are seen a single time; about 30% belongs to the top ten. The CDR3 loop spans 16 amino acids. From germline, CDR1 is SNHLY and CDR2 FYNNEI. V was clipped by 0 bases and J by 1 base, with 10 bases between them. The rearrangement uses TRBV2 and TRBJ2-1; D is perhaps TRBD1 or TRBD2 (5 bases each). The sequencing used CD4+ or CD8+ T cells sorted from blood, collected in a trial of the OX40 agonist ivuxolimab. This TCR was recovered from an adult with an advanced solid tumor such as melanoma, head and neck, liver or kidney cancer. As DNA, the CDR3 is TGTGCCAGCAGTGAAGCGTGGGGCGGGTCCTACAATGAGCAGTTCTTC. Residues: CASSEAWGGSYNEQFF.